This T cell receptor (beta chain) was documented in a study of regulatory T cells in long-lasting Graves disease. Whole-study context: Patients with persistent Graves' disease had over 5 years of antithyroid drugs and persistent TSH receptor antibodies.

As regards this clonotype: No antigen is known for it.

Time point: persistent/refractory GD, antithyroid drugs over 5 years with positive TRAb. RNA isolated from PBMCs was used to make the TCR library. Per the germline V gene, CDR1 is DFQATT and CDR2 is SNEGSKA (reference sequence). The CDR3 runs 12 residues. The V end was cut by 6 bases, the J end by 4 bases, with 12 bases between. General study points: Because few samples were included, accuracy may have been lower. Preferential use of TRBV28, TRBJ1-2 and TRBJ2-5 was seen in persistent disease. TCR diversity was lower in persistent than newly diagnosed Graves' disease.

The TCR beta library used iRepertoire HTBI primers with Arm-PCR amplification of CDR3. TCRdb called the multiplex PCR reads again in MiXCR, with one record for every CDR3 protein. The repertoire has 650,000 to 700,000 distinct CDR3 sequences, about 32% of them found once; the top ten carry 35% to 55%. The receptor comes from a female donor with Graves disease. The chain has TRBV20-1 and TRBJ1-2; D call uncertain. Sequencing was performed on peripheral blood mononuclear cells (PBMCs), taken when the disease was refractory, from a patient treated with antithyroid drugs. The CDR3 is CSAPQETYGYTF. For the CDR3, the DNA is TGCAGTGCACCTCAGGAAACCTATGGCTACACCTTC.